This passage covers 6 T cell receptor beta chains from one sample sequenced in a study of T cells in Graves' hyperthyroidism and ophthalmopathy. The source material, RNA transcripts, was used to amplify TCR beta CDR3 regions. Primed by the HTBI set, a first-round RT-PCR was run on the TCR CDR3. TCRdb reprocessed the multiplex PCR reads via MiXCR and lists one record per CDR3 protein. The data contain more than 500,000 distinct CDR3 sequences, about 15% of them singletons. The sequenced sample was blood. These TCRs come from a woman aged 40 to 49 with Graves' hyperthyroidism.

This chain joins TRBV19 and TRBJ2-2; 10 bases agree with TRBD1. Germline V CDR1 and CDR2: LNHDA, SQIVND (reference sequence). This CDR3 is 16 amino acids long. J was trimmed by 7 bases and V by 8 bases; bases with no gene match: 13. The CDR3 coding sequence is TGTGCCAGTTCAGACAGGGGGCGCTTGGTCGGCGGGGAGCTGTTTTTT. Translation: CASSDRGRLVGGELFF.

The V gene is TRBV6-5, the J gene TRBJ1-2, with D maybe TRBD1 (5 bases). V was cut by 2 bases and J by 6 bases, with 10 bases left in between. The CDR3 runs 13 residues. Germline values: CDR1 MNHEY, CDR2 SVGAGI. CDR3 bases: TGTGCCAGCAGTTACCGATTAGGGGATGGCTACACCTTC. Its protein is CASSYRLGDGYTF.

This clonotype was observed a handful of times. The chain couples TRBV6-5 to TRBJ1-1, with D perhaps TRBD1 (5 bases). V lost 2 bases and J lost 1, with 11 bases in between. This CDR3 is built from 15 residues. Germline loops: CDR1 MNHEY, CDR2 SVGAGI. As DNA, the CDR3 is TGTGCCAGCAGTTACGGGCCTACAGGGAACACTGAAGCTTTCTTT. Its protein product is CASSYGPTGNTEAFF.

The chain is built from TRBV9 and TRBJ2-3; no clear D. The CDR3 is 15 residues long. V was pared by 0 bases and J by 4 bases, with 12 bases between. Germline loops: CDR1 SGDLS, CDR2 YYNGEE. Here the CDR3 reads CASSVDQPGPDTQYF. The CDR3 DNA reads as TGTGCCAGCAGCGTAGATCAGCCGGGCCCAGATACGCAGTATTTT.

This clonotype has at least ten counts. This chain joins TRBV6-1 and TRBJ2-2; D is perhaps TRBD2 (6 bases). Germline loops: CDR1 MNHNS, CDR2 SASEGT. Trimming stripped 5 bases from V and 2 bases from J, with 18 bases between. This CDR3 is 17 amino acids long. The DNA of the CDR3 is TGTGCCAGCAGTAACCTAGCGCACCAGACTAACACCGGGGAGCTGTTTTTT. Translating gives CASSNLAHQTNTGELFF.

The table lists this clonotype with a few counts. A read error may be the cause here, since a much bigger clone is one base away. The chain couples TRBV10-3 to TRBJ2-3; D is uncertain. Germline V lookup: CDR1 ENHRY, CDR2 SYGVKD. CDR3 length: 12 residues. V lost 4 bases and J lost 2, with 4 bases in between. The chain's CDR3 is CAISGTTDTQYF. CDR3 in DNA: TGTGCCATCAGTGGCACCACAGATACGCAGTATTTT.